A selection of T cell receptor beta chains follows, all from one sample in a study of T cells after posttransplantation cyclophosphamide. The table came from immunoSEQ multiplex PCR; TCRdb's copy has only in-frame clones and leaves some out. The table shows over 15,000 clones, with roughly 94% occurring only once. The sequencing input was naive CD4+ T cells sorted from blood. These receptors were obtained from a woman aged 45-59 years in good health and a related stem cell transplant donor. Both conserved end residues are part of each CDR3. Each record gives: D gene, V gene, J gene, clone size, CDR3 protein, CDR3 DNA. A D gene is named only where the DNA matches it firmly. Size values are once, few and many counts, or a class for expanded clones, and some rows have none.

D: TRBD1; V: TRBV6-1; J: TRBJ1-5; size: -; CDR3: CASCLQGAQDQPQHF; DNA: TGTGCCAGCTGCTTACAGGGGGCGCAAGATCAGCCCCAGCATTTT
D: TRBD1; V: TRBV29-1; J: TRBJ1-1; size: -; CDR3: CSVQTGAGTEAFF; DNA: TGCAGCGTTCAAACAGGGGCGGGCACTGAAGCTTTCTTT
D: -; V: TRBV27; J: TRBJ2-7; size: -; CDR3: CASRFSAELLLEQYF; DNA: TGTGCCAGCCGGTTCTCTGCGGAACTCCTGCTCGAGCAGTACTTC
D: -; V: TRBV27; J: TRBJ1-3; size: -; CDR3: CASSPRRVGAGNTIYF; DNA: TGTGCCAGCAGTCCCCGTAGGGTAGGGGCTGGAAACACCATATATTTT
D: TRBD2; V: TRBV7-3; J: TRBJ2-2; size: -; CDR3: CASSIPGASGRRELFF; DNA: TGTGCCAGCAGCATCCCGGGGGCTAGCGGGAGGCGGGAGCTGTTTTTT
D: -; V: TRBV18; J: TRBJ2-7; size: once; CDR3: CASSRTEPYEQYF; DNA: TGTGCCAGCTCACGGACAGAACCTTACGAGCAGTACTTC
D: TRBD1; V: TRBV6-1; J: TRBJ1-5; size: -; CDR3: CASSEALAGGVNQPQHF; DNA: TGTGCCAGCAGTGAAGCCCTCGCAGGGGGCGTCAATCAGCCCCAGCATTTT
D: -; V: TRBV28; J: TRBJ2-2; size: -; CDR3: CASSLWLGGNTGELFF; DNA: TGTGCCAGCAGTTTATGGCTCGGCGGGAACACCGGGGAGCTGTTTTTT
D: -; V: TRBV6-5; J: TRBJ1-1; size: once; CDR3: CASSYRGTGLEAFF; DNA: TGTGCCAGCAGTTACAGGGGGACGGGGCTTGAAGCTTTCTTT
D: -; V: TRBV19; J: TRBJ2-5; size: -; CDR3: CAFPSGGRQETQYF; DNA: TGTGCCTTTCCTTCCGGGGGTAGGCAAGAGACCCAGTACTTC
D: -; V: TRBV7-9; J: TRBJ2-7; size: -; CDR3: CASSLEGVPYEQYF; DNA: TGTGCCAGCAGCTTAGAGGGGGTACCCTACGAGCAGTACTTC
D: -; V: TRBV7-2; J: TRBJ2-7; size: -; CDR3: CASSLDSGNYEQYF; DNA: TGTGCCAGCAGCTTAGATTCGGGAAACTACGAGCAGTACTTC
D: -; V: TRBV4-3; J: TRBJ2-5; size: -; CDR3: CASSQDLTGQETQYF; DNA: TGCGCCAGCAGCCAAGATCTCACAGGGCAAGAGACCCAGTACTTC
D: TRBD1; V: TRBV7-8; J: TRBJ1-3; size: few; CDR3: CASRTGTAVGNTIYF; DNA: TGTGCCAGCAGAACCGGGACAGCTGTTGGAAACACCATATATTTT
D: -; V: TRBV30; J: TRBJ1-2; size: -; CDR3: CAWSGQNYGYTF; DNA: TGTGCCTGGAGTGGCCAGAACTATGGCTACACCTTC
D: TRBD2; V: TRBV28; J: TRBJ2-2; size: once; CDR3: CASSSRGGRMTGELFF; DNA: TGTGCCAGCAGCTCACGGGGCGGGAGGATGACCGGGGAGCTGTTTTTT
D: TRBD1; V: TRBV5-1; J: TRBJ1-4; size: few; CDR3: CASSPDRGTELFF; DNA: TGCGCCAGCAGCCCAGATCGTGGGACAGAACTGTTTTTT
D: -; V: TRBV28; J: TRBJ2-5; size: -; CDR3: CASSLGPSGTQYF; DNA: TGTGCCAGCAGTTTAGGCCCCTCGGGGACCCAGTACTTC
D: -; V: TRBV9; J: TRBJ2-2; size: -; CDR3: CASSPPRGFTGELFF; DNA: TGTGCCAGCAGCCCCCCAAGGGGGTTCACCGGGGAGCTGTTTTTT
D: -; V: TRBV19; J: TRBJ1-5; size: -; CDR3: CASSIGGLGQPQHF; DNA: TGTGCCAGTAGTATAGGAGGGCTGGGTCAGCCCCAGCATTTT
D: TRBD1; V: TRBV9; J: TRBJ1-3; size: -; CDR3: CASSVEGASGNTIYF; DNA: TGTGCCAGCAGCGTAGAGGGGGCGTCGGGTAACACCATATATTTT
D: -; V: TRBV7-2; J: TRBJ1-2; size: -; CDR3: CASSLGSGTTNYGYTF; DNA: TGTGCCAGCAGCTTAGGGTCTGGCACAACCAACTATGGCTACACCTTC
D: -; V: TRBV15; J: TRBJ2-2; size: -; CDR3: CATSPDTGSPLHTGELFF; DNA: TGTGCCACCAGCCCAGACACTGGCTCCCCACTGCACACCGGGGAGCTGTTTTTT
D: TRBD2; V: TRBV7-2; J: TRBJ2-5; size: -; CDR3: CASSLGVSGRGRETQYF; DNA: TGTGCCAGCAGCTTAGGGGTTAGCGGGAGGGGTAGGGAGACCCAGTACTTC
D: -; V: TRBV5-1; J: TRBJ2-1; size: -; CDR3: CASSGGSYNEQFF; DNA: TGCGCCAGCAGCGGCGGCTCCTACAATGAGCAGTTCTTC
D: TRBD2; V: TRBV7-2; J: TRBJ2-4; size: -; CDR3: CASSQREGKNIQYF; DNA: TGTGCCAGCAGTCAGCGGGAGGGGAAAAACATTCAGTACTTC
D: -; V: TRBV27; J: TRBJ1-2; size: -; CDR3: CASSLSGGRGNYGYTF; DNA: TGTGCCAGCAGTTTATCGGGGGGGAGGGGTAACTATGGCTACACCTTC
D: -; V: TRBV30; J: TRBJ1-2; size: -; CDR3: CAWTGVSYGYTF; DNA: TGTGCCTGGACAGGGGTATCGTATGGCTACACCTTC
D: -; V: TRBV28; J: TRBJ1-4; size: -; CDR3: CASSLFSGDLPEKLFF; DNA: TGTGCCAGCAGTTTATTTTCCGGAGACTTGCCCGAAAAACTGTTTTTT
D: -; V: TRBV6-6; J: TRBJ1-2; size: -; CDR3: CASRATGYGYTF; DNA: TGTGCCAGCAGAGCTACAGGGTATGGCTACACCTTC
D: TRBD1; V: TRBV18; J: TRBJ1-2; size: -; CDR3: CASSPGTAANYGYTF; DNA: TGTGCCAGCTCACCCGGGACAGCGGCTAACTATGGCTACACCTTC
D: TRBD1; V: TRBV27; J: TRBJ1-2; size: -; CDR3: CASRKGGTVYGYTF; DNA: TGTGCCAGCAGAAAAGGAGGGACAGTCTATGGCTACACCTTC
D: -; V: TRBV2; J: TRBJ2-1; size: once; CDR3: CASSTRGRGTYNEQFF; DNA: TGTGCCAGCAGTACGAGGGGGAGGGGCACCTACAATGAGCAGTTCTTC
D: -; V: TRBV9; J: TRBJ2-5; size: -; CDR3: CASSVDPRGQETQYF; DNA: TGTGCCAGCAGCGTAGATCCCAGGGGCCAAGAGACCCAGTACTTC
D: -; V: TRBV28; J: TRBJ1-3; size: -; CDR3: CASRLEGQAIYF; DNA: TGTGCCAGCAGACTCGAAGGCCAGGCCATATATTTT
D: -; V: TRBV6-1; J: TRBJ1-2; size: -; CDR3: CASRNLLVSNYGYTF; DNA: TGTGCCAGCAGAAACCTTCTAGTATCTAACTATGGCTACACCTTC
D: TRBD1; V: TRBV27; J: TRBJ1-5; size: -; CDR3: CASSDAGTEKNQPQHF; DNA: TGTGCCAGCAGTGACGCCGGGACAGAAAAGAATCAGCCCCAGCATTTT
D: -; V: TRBV10-3; J: TRBJ1-1; size: few; CDR3: CAVTYTANTEAFF; DNA: TGTGCCGTTACATACACAGCGAACACTGAAGCTTTCTTT
D: -; V: TRBV5-1; J: TRBJ1-2; size: -; CDR3: CASSHAYPSNYGYTF; DNA: TGCGCCAGCAGCCACGCCTACCCGTCTAACTATGGCTACACCTTC
D: -; V: TRBV19; J: TRBJ1-1; size: once; CDR3: CASSPWTETIEAFF; DNA: TGTGCCAGTAGTCCATGGACAGAGACTATTGAAGCTTTCTTT
D: -; V: TRBV6-6; J: TRBJ2-5; size: -; CDR3: CASSYLNVRETQYF; DNA: TGTGCCAGCAGTTACTTAAATGTGCGAGAGACCCAGTACTTC
D: TRBD1; V: TRBV16; J: TRBJ1-5; size: -; CDR3: CASSRPDRGLNPQHF; DNA: TGTGCCAGCAGCCGACCCGACAGGGGGCTGAATCCCCAGCATTTT
D: -; V: TRBV5-1; J: TRBJ2-2; size: -; CDR3: CASNPGLTGELFF; DNA: TGCGCCAGCAATCCTGGGCTTACCGGGGAGCTGTTTTTT
D: TRBD1; V: TRBV10-1; J: TRBJ2-3; size: -; CDR3: CASSEPSLQQGADTDTQYF; DNA: TGCGCCAGCAGTGAGCCGAGTCTACAACAGGGGGCTGACACAGATACGCAGTATTTT
D: -; V: TRBV5-1; J: TRBJ2-7; size: -; CDR3: CASSLGGGVYEQYF; DNA: TGCGCCAGCAGCCTGGGCGGGGGCGTCTACGAGCAGTACTTC
D: -; V: TRBV29-1; J: TRBJ2-5; size: -; CDR3: CSGKGSGKETQYF; DNA: TGCAGCGGGAAGGGCTCGGGAAAAGAGACCCAGTACTTC
D: TRBD2; V: TRBV5-4; J: TRBJ2-5; size: -; CDR3: CASSSLAEGQETQYF; DNA: TGTGCCAGCAGCTCACTAGCGGAGGGACAAGAGACCCAGTACTTC
D: -; V: TRBV11-3; J: TRBJ2-1; size: -; CDR3: CASSHGGDSYNEQFF; DNA: TGTGCCAGCAGCCACGGCGGGGACTCCTACAATGAGCAGTTCTTC
D: -; V: TRBV2; J: TRBJ1-3; size: few; CDR3: CASSELVSGNTIYF; DNA: TGTGCCAGCAGTGAACTTGTCTCTGGAAACACCATATATTTT